This TCR beta chain was found in a study of T-cell memory formation after mild COVID-19. The V end lost 3 bases, the J end lost 0 bases, and 15 bases lay between the germline ends. This CDR3 contains 16 residues. Germline CDR1 is SGHRS and CDR2 is YFSETQ. Study observations and caveats: Pre-infection memory already had some responding clones, implying cross-reactive memory joined. Day 15 to 85 contracting clones showed balanced CD4/CD8; day 15 to 37 expanders favored CD4+.

TCRdb re-called the 5' RACE reads through MiXCR, storing one row per CDR3 protein. Here the sample spans about 400,000 distinct CDR3 sequences, 20% to 30% being singletons. About this clonotype itself: Antigen unknown.

This TCR came from an adult woman who had mild COVID-19 (a few samples of this study predate the infection). Cell type and time point are not known. The sequencing sample was made of PBMCs or a T cell subset sorted from them (not recorded which). V and J are TRBV5-1 and TRBJ2-5; the D gene is possibly TRBD1 (6 bases). This CDR3 is CASSYQAQGNQETQYF. CDR3 sequence (DNA): TGCGCCAGCAGCTATCAGGCGCAGGGGAACCAAGAGACCCAGTACTTC. Full variable domain (rest looked up from reference TRBV5-1 and TRBJ2-5): KAGVTQTPRYLIKTRGQQVTLSCSPISGHRSVSWYQQTPGQGLQFLFEYFSETQRNKGNFPGRFSGRQFSNSRSEMNVSTLELGDSALYLCASSYQAQGNQETQYFGPGTRLLVL.